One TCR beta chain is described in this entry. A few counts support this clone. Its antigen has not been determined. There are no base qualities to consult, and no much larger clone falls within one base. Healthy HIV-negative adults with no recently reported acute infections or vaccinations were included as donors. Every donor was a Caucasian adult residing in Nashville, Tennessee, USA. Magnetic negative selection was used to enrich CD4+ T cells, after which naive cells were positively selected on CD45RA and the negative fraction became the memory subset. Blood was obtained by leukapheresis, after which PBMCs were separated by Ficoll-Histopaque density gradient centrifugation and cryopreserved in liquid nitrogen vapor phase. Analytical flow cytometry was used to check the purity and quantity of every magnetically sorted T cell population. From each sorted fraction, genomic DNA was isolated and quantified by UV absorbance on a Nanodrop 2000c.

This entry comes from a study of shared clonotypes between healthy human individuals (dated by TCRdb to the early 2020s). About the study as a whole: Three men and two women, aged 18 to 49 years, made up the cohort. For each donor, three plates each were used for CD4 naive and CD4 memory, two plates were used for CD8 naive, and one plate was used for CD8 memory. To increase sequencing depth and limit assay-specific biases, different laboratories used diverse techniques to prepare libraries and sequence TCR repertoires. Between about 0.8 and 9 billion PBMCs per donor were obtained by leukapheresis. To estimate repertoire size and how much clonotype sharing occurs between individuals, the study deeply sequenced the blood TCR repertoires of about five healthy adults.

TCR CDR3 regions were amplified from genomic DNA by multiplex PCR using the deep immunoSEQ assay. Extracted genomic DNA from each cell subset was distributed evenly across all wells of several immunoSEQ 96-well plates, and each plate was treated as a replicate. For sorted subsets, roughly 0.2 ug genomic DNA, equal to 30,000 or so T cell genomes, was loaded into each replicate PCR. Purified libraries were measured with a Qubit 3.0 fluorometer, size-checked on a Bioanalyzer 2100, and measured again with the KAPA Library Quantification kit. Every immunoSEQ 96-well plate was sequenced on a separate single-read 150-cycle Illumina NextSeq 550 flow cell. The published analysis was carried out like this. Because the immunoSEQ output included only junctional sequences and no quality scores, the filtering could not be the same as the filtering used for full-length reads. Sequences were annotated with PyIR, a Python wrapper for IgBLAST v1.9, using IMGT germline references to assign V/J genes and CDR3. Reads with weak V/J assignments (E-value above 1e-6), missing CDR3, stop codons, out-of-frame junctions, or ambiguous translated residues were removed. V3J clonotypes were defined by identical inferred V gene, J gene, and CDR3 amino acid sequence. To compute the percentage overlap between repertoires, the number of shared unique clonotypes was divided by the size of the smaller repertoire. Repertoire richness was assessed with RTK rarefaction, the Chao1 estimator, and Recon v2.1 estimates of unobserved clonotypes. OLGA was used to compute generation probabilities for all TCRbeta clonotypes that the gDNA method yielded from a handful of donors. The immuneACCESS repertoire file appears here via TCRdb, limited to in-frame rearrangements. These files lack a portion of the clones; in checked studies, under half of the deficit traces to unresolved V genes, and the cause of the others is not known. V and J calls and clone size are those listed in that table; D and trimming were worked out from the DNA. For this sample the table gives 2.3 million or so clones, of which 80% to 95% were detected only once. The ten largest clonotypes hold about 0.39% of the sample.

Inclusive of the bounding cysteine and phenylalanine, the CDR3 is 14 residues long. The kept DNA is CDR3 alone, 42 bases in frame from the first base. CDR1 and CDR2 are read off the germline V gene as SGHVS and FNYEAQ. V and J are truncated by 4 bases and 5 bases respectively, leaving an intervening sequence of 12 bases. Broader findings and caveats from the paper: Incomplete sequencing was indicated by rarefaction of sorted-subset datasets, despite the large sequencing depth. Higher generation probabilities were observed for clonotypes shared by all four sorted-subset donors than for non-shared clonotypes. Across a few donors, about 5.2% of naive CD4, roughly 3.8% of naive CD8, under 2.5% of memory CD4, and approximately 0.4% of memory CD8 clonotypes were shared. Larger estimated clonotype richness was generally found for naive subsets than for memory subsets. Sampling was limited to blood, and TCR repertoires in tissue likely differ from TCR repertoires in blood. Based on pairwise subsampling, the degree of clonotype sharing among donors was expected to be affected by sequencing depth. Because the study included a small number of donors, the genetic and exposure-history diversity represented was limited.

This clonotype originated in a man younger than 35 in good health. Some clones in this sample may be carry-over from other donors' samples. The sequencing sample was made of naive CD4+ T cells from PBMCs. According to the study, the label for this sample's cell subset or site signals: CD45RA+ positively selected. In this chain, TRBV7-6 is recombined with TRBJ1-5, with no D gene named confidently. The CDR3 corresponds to CASSSANADQPQHF. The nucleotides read TGTGCCAGCAGCTCAGCTAACGCAGATCAGCCCCAGCATTTT.